A single sample is the source of the 20 T cell receptor beta chains below, sequenced in a study of blood T cells in healthy people across ages. Sample-barcoded 5' priming and a J-beta primer mix drove a second PCR of 7 to 11 cycles. TCRdb passed the 5' RACE reads through MiXCR, listing each CDR3 protein once. The table records 850,000 to 1,000,000 distinct CDR3 sequences, roughly half of them present only once. Sequencing was done on a sample of blood. The receptors derive from a woman aged 55-69 years in good health.

The chain is built from TRBV4-1 and TRBJ1-1, with D unresolved. V lost 0 bases and J 3 bases, leaving 14 bases between the germline ends. CDR3 length equals 16 residues. The germline CDR1 and CDR2 sequences are MGHRA and YSYEKL. CDR3 in DNA: TGCGCCAGCAGCCAAGAAACGGCCCGGAGGGACACTGAAGCTTTCTTT. Translating gives CASSQETARRDTEAFF.

The table lists this clonotype with a few counts. The chain links TRBV6-2 or TRBV6-3 to TRBJ2-3, with D perhaps matching TRBD2 (5 bases). Germline V lookup: CDR1 MNHEY, CDR2 SVGEGT. Trimming removed 6 bases from V and 0 bases from J, with 13 bases in between. The CDR3 runs to 15 residues. The CDR3 reads CASRALAISTDTQYF. The CDR3 DNA follows: TGTGCCAGCAGGGCCTTAGCGATAAGCACAGATACGCAGTATTTT.

The gene calls are TRBV15 and TRBJ1-4; D call uncertain. V dropped 0 bases and J dropped 1 base, with 6 bases sitting between them. The CDR3 is 15 residues long. Germline CDR1 LNHNV, CDR2 YYDKDF (reference sequence). The CDR3 bases are TGTGCCACCAGCAGAGATCGTAGAACTAATGAAAAACTGTTTTTT. Translated, it gives CATSRDRRTNEKLFF.

The chain employs TRBV6-6 and TRBJ1-2, with D possibly being TRBD1 (6 bases). The CDR3 has 14 amino acids. The germline V gene encodes CDR1 MNHNY and CDR2 SVGAGI (reference sequence). V lost 0 bases, J lost 7 bases, and 12 bases lay in between. The CDR3 here is CASSYSTGGLGYTF. CDR3 sequence (DNA): TGTGCCAGCAGTTACTCGACTGGGGGGCTTGGCTACACCTTC.

This clonotype was recorded a few times. This chain links TRBV20-1 with TRBJ2-4; D is possibly TRBD1 (5 bases). The tail of the sequence fits TRBJ2-7 better, so the J call may be wrong. Germline V gene data show CDR1 as DFQATT and CDR2 as SNEGSKA (reference sequence). The CDR3 contains 14 residues. For the CDR3, the DNA is TGCAGTGCTAGAGCCGCCCGACAGTCCCCCGAGCAGTACTTC. Its protein product is CSARAARQSPEQYF.

This chain uses TRBV5-1 with TRBJ1-1, with D unclear. The germline V gene has CDR1 SGHRS and CDR2 YFSETQ. Trimming stripped 4 bases from V and 6 bases from J, with 16 bases between. The CDR3 covers 14 residues. CDR3 loop: CASSKPGIIAEAFF. In DNA, the CDR3 is TGCGCCAGCAGCAAGCCGGGGATTATCGCTGAAGCTTTCTTT.

This clonotype has only a few counts. This rearrangement joins TRBV4-3 to TRBJ2-3; no firm D call. CDR1 and CDR2 from the germline V gene are LGHNA and YSLEER. Trimming cost V 3 bases and J 0 bases, with 13 bases left between them. The CDR3 contains 16 residues. The CDR3 coding sequence is TGCGCCAGCAGCCATTTACGGCTCGGGAGCACAGATACGCAGTATTTT. It yields the protein CASSHLRLGSTDTQYF.

The genes are TRBV20-1 and TRBJ2-5; the match to TRBD2 covers 8 bases. The J call may be wrong; the DNA end is better matched by TRBJ2-7. Germline V gene sequence: CDR1 DFQATT, CDR2 SNEGSKA (reference sequence). The CDR3 length is 12 residues. The CDR3 bases are TGCAGTACAAGCGGGAGTCGATACGAGCAGTACTTC. Protein sequence: CSTSGSRYEQYF.

The genes are TRBV5-1 and TRBJ2-3; 11 bases fit TRBD2. With 0 bases clipped from V and 4 bases from J, the junction kept 7 bases outside the gene matches. The CDR3 runs to 17 residues. The germline V gene encodes CDR1 SGHRS and CDR2 YFSETQ. In DNA form, the CDR3 reads TGCGCCAGCAGCTTGGCCTTTACTAGCGGGAGTTCAGATACGCAGTATTTT. Residues: CASSLAFTSGSSDTQYF.

This chain connects TRBV20-1 to TRBJ2-5, with no clear D. The ends were cut back, 6 bases at V and 0 bases at J, with 14 bases in the middle. The CDR3 is 14 amino acids. In germline, CDR1 is DFQATT, CDR2 SNEGSKA (reference sequence). DNA for the CDR3: TGCAGTGCGAGCAACGGGTGGGACCAAGAGACCCAGTACTTC. Its translation is CSASNGWDQETQYF.

The chain uses TRBV20-1 and TRBJ1-5; D unresolved. The germline gives CDR1 DFQATT, CDR2 SNEGSKA (reference sequence). Trimming left V 5 bases short and J 6 bases short, with 14 bases between. CDR3 length equals 13 residues. CDR3 DNA sequence: TGCAGTGCTCCCCGCGGGTCTGGTCAGCCCCAGCATTTT. Residues: CSAPRGSGQPQHF.

The V gene is TRBV4-2, the J gene TRBJ2-4; the match to TRBD2 covers 7 bases. The J call is uncertain, as TRBJ2-7 better fits the DNA end. The germline CDR1 and CDR2 sequences are LGHNA and YNFKEQ. CDR3 length: 16 residues. The CDR3 nucleotides are TGTGCCAGCAGCCAAGAGGAAGCGGGATCCTCCTACGAGCAGTACTTC. Amino acid sequence: CASSQEEAGSSYEQYF.

J is TRBJ2-1 and V is TRBV20-1; 8 bases align to TRBD2. This CDR3 contains 14 residues. Losses at the gene ends were 2 bases for V and 4 bases for J; bases not matched to a gene: 4. Per germline, CDR1 DFQATT and CDR2 SNEGSKA (reference sequence). The CDR3 sequence is CSARFPSGYNEQFF. Written as DNA, the CDR3 is TGCAGTGCTAGATTCCCTAGCGGGTACAATGAGCAGTTCTTC.

The chain recombines TRBV18 with TRBJ1-2; D call uncertain. CDR1 is KGHSH and CDR2 is LQKENI in the germline V gene. Trimming took off 5 bases at V and 7 bases at J, with 8 bases between the two ends. The CDR3 runs 11 residues. The CDR3 protein is CASSGVVGYTF. CDR3 nucleotide sequence: TGTGCCAGCTCAGGGGTGGTTGGCTACACCTTC.

The rearrangement joins TRBV9 to TRBJ2-7; D unresolved. The J call may be wrong; the DNA end is better matched by TRBJ2-5. Germline V gives CDR1 SGDLS, CDR2 YYNGEE. The CDR3 length is 13 residues. The CDR3 reads CASSVDPQETQYF. The CDR3 coding sequence is TGTGCCAGCAGCGTAGATCCCCAAGAGACCCAGTACTTC.

The V and J genes are TRBV5-1 and TRBJ2-1; the D is unclear. The CDR3 is made up of 12 amino acids. Germline values: CDR1 SGHRS, CDR2 YFSETQ. Trimming stripped 4 bases from V and 5 bases from J, with 7 bases between. The CDR3 DNA follows: TGCGCCAGCAGCAATCTTCACAATGAGCAGTTCTTC. Translating it yields CASSNLHNEQFF.

This clonotype was detected only a few times. CDR3 DNA sequence: TGTGCCAGCAGTTACGGAGACGGAAACATTCAGTACTTC. Translating it yields CASSYGDGNIQYF. The J gene is TRBJ2-7, the V gene TRBV12-3 or TRBV12-4; D remains unclear. The J call may be incorrect, as the DNA end agrees better with TRBJ2-4. The CDR3 contains 13 residues.

This clonotype was observed a few times. The chain couples TRBV10-3 to TRBJ2-7; 8 nucleotides line up with TRBD1. The CDR3 has 14 amino acids. The V gene's germline CDR1 is ENHRY and CDR2 SYGVKD. Trimming took 6 bases from V and 2 from J; bases not matched to a gene: 6. The CDR3 region has the DNA TGTGCCATCAGATCGGGACAGGCAGCCTACGAGCAGTACTTC. Encoded protein: CAIRSGQAAYEQYF.

The V gene is TRBV15, the J gene TRBJ2-2, with TRBD1 matching 9 bases. V lost 3 bases and J lost 3; bases outside the gene matches: 2. This CDR3 is 15 amino acids long. Germline V CDR1 and CDR2: LNHNV, YYDKDF (reference sequence). The CDR3 sequence: CATSSDRGYTGELFF. DNA for the CDR3: TGTGCCACCAGCAGTGACAGGGGGTACACCGGGGAGCTGTTTTTT.

In this sample, this clonotype turned up a few times. The chain has TRBV27 and TRBJ2-6, with a possible D match to TRBD2 (7 bases). Looked up from germline, CDR1 is MNHEY and CDR2 is SMNVEV (reference sequence). The V and J ends lost 10 bases and 0 bases respectively, with 16 bases between them. The CDR3 is made up of 16 amino acids. The CDR3 loop is CAIRGGAGSGANVLTF. CDR3 coding DNA: TGTGCCATCCGAGGGGGGGCCGGCTCTGGGGCCAACGTCCTGACTTTC.